Listed here is a single TCR beta chain. Antigen: not known. This specimen comes from a study of cytomegalovirus exposure and HLA in healthy donors. Study-level results: Researchers counted 180 or so TCR beta chains as cytomegalovirus-associated.

TCRdb's copy holds only in-frame clones and misses some; the assay was immunoSEQ multiplex PCR. The sample comprises 200,000 to 300,000 clones, less than 90% of which are singletons, and 9.5% to 15% rests with the top ten. Trimming pared 3 bases from V and 5 bases from J, leaving 11 bases between. This CDR3 region has 13 residues. The germline CDR1 and CDR2 sequences are SGHKS and YYEKEE (reference sequence). The chain joins TRBV5-5 to TRBJ2-5, with D possibly called TRBD1 or TRBD2 (5 bases each). The sequencing sample was made of PBMCs. This clonotype was obtained from a man aged 18 to 30 in good health and CMV-seropositive. The CDR3 DNA reads TGTGCCAGCAGCTCCGGGGACGGGGAGACCCAGTACTTC. Translation gives CASSSGDGETQYF. The variable domain in full, with the rest retrieved from reference TRBV5-5 and TRBJ2-5, is DAGVTQSPTHLIKTRGQQVTLRCSPISGHKSVSWYQQVLGQGPQFIFQYYEKEERGRGNFPDRFSARQFPNYSSELNVNALLLGDSALYLCASSSGDGETQYFGPGTRLLVL.